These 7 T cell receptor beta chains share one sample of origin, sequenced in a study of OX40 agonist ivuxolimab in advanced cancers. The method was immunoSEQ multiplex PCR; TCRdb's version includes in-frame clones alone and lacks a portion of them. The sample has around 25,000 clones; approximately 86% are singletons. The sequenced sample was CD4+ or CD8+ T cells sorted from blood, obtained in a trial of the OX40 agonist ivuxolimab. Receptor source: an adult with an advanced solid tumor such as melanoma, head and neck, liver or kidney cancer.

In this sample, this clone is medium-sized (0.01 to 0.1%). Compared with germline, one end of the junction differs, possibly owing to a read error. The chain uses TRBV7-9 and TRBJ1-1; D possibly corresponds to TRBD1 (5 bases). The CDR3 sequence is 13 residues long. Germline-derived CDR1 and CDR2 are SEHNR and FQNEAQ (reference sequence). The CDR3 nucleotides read TGTGCCAGCAGCTCAGGGTACCCGTCCTACCCATACTTT. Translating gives CASSSGYPSYPYF.

CDR3 sequence: CASSPPVEGQETQYF. The CDR3 coding sequence is TGTGCCAGCAGCCCACCGGTGGAGGGCCAAGAGACCCAGTACTTC. The V and J genes are TRBV28 and TRBJ2-5; D may be TRBD2 (6 bases). Trimming cost V 6 bases and J 1 base, with 15 bases left between them. The germline V gene encodes CDR1 MDHEN and CDR2 SYDVKM. The CDR3 consists of 15 residues.

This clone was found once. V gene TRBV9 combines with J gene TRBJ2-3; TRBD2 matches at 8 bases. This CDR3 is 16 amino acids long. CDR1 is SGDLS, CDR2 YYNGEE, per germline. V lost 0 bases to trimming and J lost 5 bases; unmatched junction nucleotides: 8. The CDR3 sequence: CASSVVGGDAIDTQYF. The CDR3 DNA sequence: TGTGCCAGCAGCGTAGTCGGGGGGGATGCGATAGATACGCAGTATTTT.

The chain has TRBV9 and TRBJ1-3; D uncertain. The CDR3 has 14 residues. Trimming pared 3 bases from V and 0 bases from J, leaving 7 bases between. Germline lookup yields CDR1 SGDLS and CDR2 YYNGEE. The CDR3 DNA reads TGTGCCAGCAGCGGAAGGAACTCTGGAAACACCATATATTTT. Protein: CASSGRNSGNTIYF.

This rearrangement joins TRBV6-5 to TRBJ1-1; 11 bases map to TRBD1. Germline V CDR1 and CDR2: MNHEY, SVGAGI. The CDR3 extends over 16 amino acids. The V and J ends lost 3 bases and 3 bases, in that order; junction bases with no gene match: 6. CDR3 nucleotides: TGTGCCAGCAGTTATAGGACAGGGGGCCGTTACACTGAAGCTTTCTTT. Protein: CASSYRTGGRYTEAFF.

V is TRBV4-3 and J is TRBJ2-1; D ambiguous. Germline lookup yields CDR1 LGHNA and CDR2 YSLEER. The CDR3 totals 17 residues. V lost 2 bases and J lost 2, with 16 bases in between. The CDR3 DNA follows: TGCGCCAGCAGCCAATCTGTCGATAGGGTAACCTACAATGAGCAGTTCTTC. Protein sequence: CASSQSVDRVTYNEQFF.

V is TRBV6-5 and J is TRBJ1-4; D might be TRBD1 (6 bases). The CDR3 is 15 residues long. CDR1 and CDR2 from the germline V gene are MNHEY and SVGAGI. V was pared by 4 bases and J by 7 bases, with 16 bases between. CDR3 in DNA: TGTGCCAGCAGTTTTACAGGGCTACGGAGTGAAAAACTGTTTTTT. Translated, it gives CASSFTGLRSEKLFF.